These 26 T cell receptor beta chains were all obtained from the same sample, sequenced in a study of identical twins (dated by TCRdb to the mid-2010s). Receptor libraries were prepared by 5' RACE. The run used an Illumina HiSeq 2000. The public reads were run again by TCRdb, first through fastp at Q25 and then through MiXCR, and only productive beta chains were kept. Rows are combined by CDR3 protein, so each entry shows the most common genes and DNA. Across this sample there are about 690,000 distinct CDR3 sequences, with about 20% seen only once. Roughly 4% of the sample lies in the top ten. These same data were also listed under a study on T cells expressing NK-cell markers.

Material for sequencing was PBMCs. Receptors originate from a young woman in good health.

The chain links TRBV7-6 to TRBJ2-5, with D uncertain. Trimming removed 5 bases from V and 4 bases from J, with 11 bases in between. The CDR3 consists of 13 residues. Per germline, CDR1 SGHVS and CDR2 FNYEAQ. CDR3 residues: CASSADTRETQYF. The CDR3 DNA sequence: TGTGCCAGCAGCGCCGACACCCGAGAGACCCAGTACTTC.

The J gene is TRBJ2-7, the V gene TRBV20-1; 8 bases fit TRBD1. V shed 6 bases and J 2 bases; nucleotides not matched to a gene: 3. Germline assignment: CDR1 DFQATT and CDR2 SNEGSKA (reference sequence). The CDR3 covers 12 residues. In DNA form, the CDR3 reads TGCAGTGCCTTGACAGGGGCCTACGAGCAGTACTTC. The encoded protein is CSALTGAYEQYF.

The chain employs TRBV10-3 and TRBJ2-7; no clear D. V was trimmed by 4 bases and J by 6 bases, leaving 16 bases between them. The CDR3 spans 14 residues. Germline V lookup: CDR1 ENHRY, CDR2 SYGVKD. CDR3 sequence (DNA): TGTGCCATCAGTGTGACCCTTACCCCGGCCGAGCAGTACTTC. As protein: CAISVTLTPAEQYF.

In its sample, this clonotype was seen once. CDR3: CASSLVSSPANTGELFF. Here the CDR3 DNA reads TGTGCCAGCAGCTTAGTGTCATCGCCTGCGAACACCGGGGAGCTGTTTTTT. The genes are TRBV7-8 and TRBJ2-2; D unclear. Germline V gene sequence: CDR1 SGHVS, CDR2 FQNEAQ. The length of the CDR3 is 17 residues. V lost 1 base and J lost 0, with 12 bases in between.

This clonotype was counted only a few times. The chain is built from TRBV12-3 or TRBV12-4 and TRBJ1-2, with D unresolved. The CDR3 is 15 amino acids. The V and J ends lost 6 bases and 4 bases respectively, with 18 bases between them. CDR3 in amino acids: CASSQGIRFGYGYTF. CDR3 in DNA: TGTGCCAGCAGCCAAGGAATAAGGTTCGGCTATGGCTACACCTTC.

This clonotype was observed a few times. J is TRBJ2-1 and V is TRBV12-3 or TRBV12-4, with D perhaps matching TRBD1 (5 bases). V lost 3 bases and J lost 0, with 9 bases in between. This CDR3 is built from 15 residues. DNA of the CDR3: TGTGCCAGCAGTTTCGGCAGGGTCTCCTACAATGAGCAGTTCTTC. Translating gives CASSFGRVSYNEQFF.

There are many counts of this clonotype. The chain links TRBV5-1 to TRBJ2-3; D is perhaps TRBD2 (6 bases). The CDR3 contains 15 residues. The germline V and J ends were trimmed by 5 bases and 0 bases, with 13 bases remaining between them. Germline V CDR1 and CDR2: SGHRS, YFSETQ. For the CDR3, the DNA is TGCGCCAGCAGTCTCGCGGGGACTAGCACAGATACGCAGTATTTT. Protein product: CASSLAGTSTDTQYF. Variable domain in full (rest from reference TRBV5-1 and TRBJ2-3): KAGVTQTPRYLIKTRGQQVTLSCSPISGHRSVSWYQQTPGQGLQFLFEYFSETQRNKGNFPGRFSGRQFSNSRSEMNVSTLELGDSALYLCASSLAGTSTDTQYFGPGTRLTVL.

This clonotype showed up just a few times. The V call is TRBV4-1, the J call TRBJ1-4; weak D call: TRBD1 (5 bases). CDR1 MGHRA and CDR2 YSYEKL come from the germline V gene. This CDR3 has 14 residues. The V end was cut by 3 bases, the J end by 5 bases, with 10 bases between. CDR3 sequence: CASSQVGGNEKLFF. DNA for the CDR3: TGCGCCAGCAGCCAGGTGGGGGGGAATGAAAAACTGTTTTTT.

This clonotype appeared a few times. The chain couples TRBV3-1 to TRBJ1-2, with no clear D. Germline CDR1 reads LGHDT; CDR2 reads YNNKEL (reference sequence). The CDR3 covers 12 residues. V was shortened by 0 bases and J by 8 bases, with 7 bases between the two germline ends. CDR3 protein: CASSQDGFGYTF. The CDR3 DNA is TGTGCCAGCAGCCAAGATGGCTTCGGCTACACCTTC.

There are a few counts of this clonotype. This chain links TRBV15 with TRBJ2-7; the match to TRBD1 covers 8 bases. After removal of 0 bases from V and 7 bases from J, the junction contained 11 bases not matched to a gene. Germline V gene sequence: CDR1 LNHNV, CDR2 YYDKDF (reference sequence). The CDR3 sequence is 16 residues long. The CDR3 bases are TGTGCCACCAGCAGAGACCGCCATCAGACAGGGGAAGAGCAGTACTTC. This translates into CATSRDRHQTGEEQYF.

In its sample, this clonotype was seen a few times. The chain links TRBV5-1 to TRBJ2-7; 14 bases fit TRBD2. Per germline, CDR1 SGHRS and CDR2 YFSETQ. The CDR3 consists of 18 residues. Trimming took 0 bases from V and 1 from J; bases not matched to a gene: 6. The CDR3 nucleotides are TGCGCCAGCAGCTTGGCCGGGACTAGCGGGAGTGGTTCCTACGAGCAGTACTTC. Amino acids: CASSLAGTSGSGSYEQYF.

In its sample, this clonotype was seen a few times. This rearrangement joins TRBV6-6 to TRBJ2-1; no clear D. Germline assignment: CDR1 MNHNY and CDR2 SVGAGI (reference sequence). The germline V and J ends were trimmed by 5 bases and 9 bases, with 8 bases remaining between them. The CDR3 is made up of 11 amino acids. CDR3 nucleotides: TGTGCCAGCAGTCTTAGTATTGAGCAGTTCTTC. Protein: CASSLSIEQFF.

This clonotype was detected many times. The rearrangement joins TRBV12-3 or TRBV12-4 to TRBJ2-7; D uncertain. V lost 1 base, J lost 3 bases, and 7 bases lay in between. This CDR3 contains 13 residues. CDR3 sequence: CASSLVPFYEQYF. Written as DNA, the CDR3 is TGTGCCAGCAGTTTAGTCCCCTTCTACGAGCAGTACTTC.

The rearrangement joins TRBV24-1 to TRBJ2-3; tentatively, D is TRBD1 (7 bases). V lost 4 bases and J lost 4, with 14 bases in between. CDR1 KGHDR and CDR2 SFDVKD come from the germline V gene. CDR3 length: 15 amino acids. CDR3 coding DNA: TGTGCCACCAGTGACTCCAGGGGGGCTGCAGATACGCAGTATTTT. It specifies CATSDSRGAADTQYF.

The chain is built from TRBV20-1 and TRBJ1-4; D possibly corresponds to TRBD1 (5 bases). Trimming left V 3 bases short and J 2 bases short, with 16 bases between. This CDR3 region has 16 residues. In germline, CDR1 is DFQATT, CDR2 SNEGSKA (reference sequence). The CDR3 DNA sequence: TGCAGTGCTAGGGGGCTGCCTGGGGGGACTAATGAAAAACTGTTTTTT. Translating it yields CSARGLPGGTNEKLFF.

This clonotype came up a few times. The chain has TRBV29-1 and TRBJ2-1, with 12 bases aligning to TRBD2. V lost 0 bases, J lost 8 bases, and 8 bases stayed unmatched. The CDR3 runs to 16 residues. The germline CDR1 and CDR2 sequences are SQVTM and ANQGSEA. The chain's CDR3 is CSVEDLGLAGQDEQFF. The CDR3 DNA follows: TGCAGCGTTGAAGATCTAGGACTAGCGGGACAGGATGAGCAGTTCTTC.

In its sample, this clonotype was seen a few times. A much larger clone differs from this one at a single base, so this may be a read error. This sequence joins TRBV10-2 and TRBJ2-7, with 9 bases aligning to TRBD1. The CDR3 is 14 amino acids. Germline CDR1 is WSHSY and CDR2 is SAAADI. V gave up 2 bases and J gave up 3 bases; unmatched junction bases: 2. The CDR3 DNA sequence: TGCGCCAGCAGTGAGGCGACAGGGGGCTACGAGCAGTACTTC. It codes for CASSEATGGYEQYF.

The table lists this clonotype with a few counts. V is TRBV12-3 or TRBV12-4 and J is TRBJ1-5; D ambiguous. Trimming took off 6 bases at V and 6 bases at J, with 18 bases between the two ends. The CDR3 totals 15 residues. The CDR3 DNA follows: TGTGCCAGCAGCCCCTCCGGGAGGGCTGGTCAGCCCCAGCATTTT. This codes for CASSPSGRAGQPQHF.

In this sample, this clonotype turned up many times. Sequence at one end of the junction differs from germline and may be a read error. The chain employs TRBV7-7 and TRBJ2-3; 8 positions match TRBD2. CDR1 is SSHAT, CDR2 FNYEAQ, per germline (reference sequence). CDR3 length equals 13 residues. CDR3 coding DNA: TGTGCTAGCAGCTTATCGGGAGGGAATACGCAGTATTTT. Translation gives CASSLSGGNTQYF.

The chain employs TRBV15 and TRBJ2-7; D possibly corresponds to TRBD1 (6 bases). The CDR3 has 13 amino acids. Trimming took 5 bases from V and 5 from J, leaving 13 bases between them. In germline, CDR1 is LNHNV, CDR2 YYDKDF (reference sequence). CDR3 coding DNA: TGTGCCACCAGCCTGAGGTCAGGGGACGAGCAGTACTTC. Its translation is CATSLRSGDEQYF.

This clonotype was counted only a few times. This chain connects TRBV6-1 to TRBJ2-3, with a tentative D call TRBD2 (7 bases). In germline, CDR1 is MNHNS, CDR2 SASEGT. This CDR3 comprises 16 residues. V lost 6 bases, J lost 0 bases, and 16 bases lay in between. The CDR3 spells CASSPRGGSSTDTQYF. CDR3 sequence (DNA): TGTGCCAGCAGCCCTAGGGGGGGTTCTAGCACAGATACGCAGTATTTT.

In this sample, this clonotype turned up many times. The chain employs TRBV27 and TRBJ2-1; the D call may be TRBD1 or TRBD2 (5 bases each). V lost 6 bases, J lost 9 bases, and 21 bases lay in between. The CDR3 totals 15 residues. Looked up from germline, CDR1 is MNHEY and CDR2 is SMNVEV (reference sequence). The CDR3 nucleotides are TGTGCCAGCAGATTTGGGGCCCCTAGCAAGGGTGAGCAGTTCTTC. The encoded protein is CASRFGAPSKGEQFF.

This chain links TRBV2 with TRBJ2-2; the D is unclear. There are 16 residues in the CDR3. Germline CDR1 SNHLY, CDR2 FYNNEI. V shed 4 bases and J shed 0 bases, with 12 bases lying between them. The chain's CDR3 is CASSGFGSANTGELFF. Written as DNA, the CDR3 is TGTGCCAGCAGTGGGTTTGGATCAGCGAACACCGGGGAGCTGTTTTTT.

CDR3 region: CASSPDFGEQYF. The DNA of the CDR3 is TGTGCCAGCAGCCCTGACTTCGGGGAGCAGTACTTC. The rearrangement joins TRBV7-2 to TRBJ2-7; unclear D gene. The length of the CDR3 is 12 residues. Germline V gene data show CDR1 as SGHTA and CDR2 as FQGNSA. The V end lost 5 bases, the J end lost 7 bases, and 12 bases lay between the germline ends.

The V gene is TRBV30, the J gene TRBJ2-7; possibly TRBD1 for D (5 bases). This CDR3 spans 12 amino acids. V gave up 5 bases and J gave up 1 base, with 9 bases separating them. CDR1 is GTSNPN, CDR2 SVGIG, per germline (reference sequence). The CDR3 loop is CAWGALSYEQYF. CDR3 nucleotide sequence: TGTGCCTGGGGGGCCCTGTCCTACGAGCAGTACTTC.

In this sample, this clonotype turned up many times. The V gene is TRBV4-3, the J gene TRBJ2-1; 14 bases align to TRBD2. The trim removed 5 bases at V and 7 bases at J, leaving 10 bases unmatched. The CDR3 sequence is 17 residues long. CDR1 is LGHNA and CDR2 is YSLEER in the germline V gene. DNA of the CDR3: TGCGCCAGCAGCTTCATGTCCGGGACTAGCGGGGGAAATGAGCAGTTCTTC. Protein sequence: CASSFMSGTSGGNEQFF.